Below, 13 T cell receptor beta chains from the same sample are listed, as sequenced in a study of molecular identifiers for immune sequencing clone quantification. TCRdb independently ran MiXCR on the PCR reads; one entry per CDR3 protein. The sample yields 35,000 or so distinct CDR3 sequences, about 18% seen once. Sample: naive CD8+ T cells from blood, with Jurkat cell RNA spiked in. The sample's subset: FACS-sorted CD8+CD4-CCR7+CD45RA+ naive T cells. The receptors derive from a human donor in good health. Some libraries in this study had Jurkat cell RNA spiked in.

This clonotype appeared many times. The chain has TRBV20-1 and TRBJ2-1, with a weak D call TRBD2 (5 bases). The germline V and J ends were trimmed by 3 bases and 1 base, with 13 bases remaining between them. The CDR3 sequence is 15 residues long. Germline values: CDR1 DFQATT, CDR2 SNEGSKA (reference sequence). The DNA of the CDR3 is TGCAGTGCTAGCGGGAAACTAGATTCCTACAATGAGCAGTTCTTC. Translation: CSASGKLDSYNEQFF.

Regarding this clonotype: Possible read error: a much larger clone is one base away. No conserved phenylalanine or tryptophan is present at the end of the CDR3, so a read error is the likely explanation. The V call is TRBV19, the J call TRBJ2-7; 7 bases are a match to TRBD1. Germline V gene sequence: CDR1 LNHDA, CDR2 SQIVND (reference sequence). The junction had 2 bases not matched to a gene; V was cut back by 1 base and J by 2 bases. The CDR3 is 14 residues long. The CDR3 protein is CASSIGDRAYEQYL. The CDR3 coding sequence is TGTGCCAGTAGTATAGGGGACAGAGCCTACGAGCAGTACCTC.

V and J are TRBV19 and TRBJ2-1; TRBD2 agrees at 14 bases. The length of the CDR3 is 16 residues. V shed 4 bases and J 8 bases; nucleotides not matched to a gene: 7. The germline CDR1 and CDR2 sequences are LNHDA and SQIVND (reference sequence). CDR3 protein: CASSKGTSGSIDEQFF. Written as DNA, the CDR3 is TGTGCCAGTAGTAAAGGGACTAGCGGGAGTATCGATGAGCAGTTCTTC.

Comments on this clonotype: A much larger clone differs from this one at a single base, so this may be a read error. The chain joins TRBV5-1 to TRBJ2-7; 11 bases are a match to TRBD2. This CDR3 has 15 amino acids. Germline CDR1 SGHRS, CDR2 YFSETQ. The CDR3 coding sequence is TGCGCCAGCAGCCTGATGACTAGCGGGGACTACGAGCGGTACTTC. Translated, it gives CASSLMTSGDYERYF.

With respect to this clonotype: A much more abundant neighbour one base away suggests this may be a read error. J is TRBJ2-3 and V is TRBV5-3; 7 bases map to TRBD2. TRBV5-3 is placed among ORFs of uncertain function. The CDR3 length is 14 residues. The V gene end was trimmed by 8 bases and the J gene end by 3 bases; junction bases not matched to a gene: 9. The CDR3 spells CASAHTGGTDTQYF. The DNA for the CDR3 is TGTGCCAGCGCCCACACCGGGGGGACAGATACGCAGTATTTT.

This clonotype appeared many times. This rearrangement joins TRBV4-3 to TRBJ2-3; 7 bases fit TRBD1. The CDR3 is made up of 16 amino acids. The trim removed 1 base at V and 4 bases at J, leaving 8 bases unmatched. Germline V gives CDR1 LGHNA, CDR2 YSLEER. In nucleotides, the CDR3 is TGCGCCAGCAGCCAAGCTGACAGGGAGTCTTCAGATACGCAGTATTTT. Translation: CASSQADRESSDTQYF.

This clonotype was counted ten times or more. V gene TRBV10-3 combines with J gene TRBJ1-6, with 7 bases identical to TRBD1. Germline V lookup: CDR1 ENHRY, CDR2 SYGVKD. The CDR3 contains 14 residues. Unmatched junction bases numbered 8, after V lost 6 bases and J lost 9 bases. CDR3 in DNA: TGTGCCATCAGGGGTACAGGGGATCGTTCACCCCTCCACTTT. This gives the protein CAIRGTGDRSPLHF.

Comment on this clonotype: The germline gene is not matched at one end of the junction; a read error may be the cause. V is TRBV27 and J is TRBJ2-7; possibly TRBD1 for D (5 bases). The CDR3 totals 14 residues. Germline loops: CDR1 MNHEY, CDR2 SMNVEV (reference sequence). CDR3 region: CASSWAGPGYEHYF. In DNA form, the CDR3 reads TGTGCCAGCAGTTGGGCAGGGCCCGGCTACGAGCATTACTTC.

There are a few counts of this clonotype. The chain recombines TRBV5-4 with TRBJ2-7; 9 positions match TRBD1. The CDR3 is made up of 15 amino acids. V lost 6 bases to trimming and J lost 1 base; unmatched junction nucleotides: 8. Germline assignment: CDR1 SGHNT and CDR2 YYREEE (reference sequence). The CDR3 nucleotides are TGTGCCAGCAAGAGGACAGGGGATAGGTCCTACGAGCAGTACTTC. Its translation: CASKRTGDRSYEQYF.

This clonotype has a count of ten or more. The chain carries TRBV4-3 and TRBJ2-7; tentative D call: TRBD1 (6 bases). With 1 base removed from V and 3 bases from J, the gap between germline ends came to 16 bases. CDR3 length equals 16 residues. Germline CDR1 is LGHNA and CDR2 is YSLEER. In DNA form, the CDR3 reads TGCGCCAGCAGCCAAGCCCGGGACACTAGAGACTACGAGCAGTACTTC. As protein: CASSQARDTRDYEQYF.

This clonotype was recorded many times. The chain joins TRBV20-1 to TRBJ2-3; D gene uncertain. The ends were cut back, 1 base at V and 0 bases at J, with 8 bases in the middle. CDR3 length: 14 residues. Germline CDR1 DFQATT, CDR2 SNEGSKA (reference sequence). The CDR3 loop reads CSARAHRSTDTQYF. In nucleotides, the CDR3 is TGCAGTGCTAGAGCACACCGTAGCACAGATACGCAGTATTTT.

V usage is TRBV28 and J usage is TRBJ2-7; D is unresolved. Per germline, CDR1 MDHEN and CDR2 SYDVKM. V gave up 5 bases and J gave up 4 bases, with 12 bases separating them. The CDR3 covers 13 residues. CDR3 protein: CASSPLVGYEQYF. In DNA form, the CDR3 reads TGTGCCAGCAGTCCCCTTGTGGGGTACGAGCAGTACTTC.

This clonotype was seen many times. V gene TRBV20-1 combines with J gene TRBJ2-3, with D possibly matching TRBD1 (7 bases). Germline loops: CDR1 DFQATT, CDR2 SNEGSKA (reference sequence). The CDR3 runs to 18 residues. V gave up 8 bases and J gave up 0 bases, with 27 bases separating them. The CDR3 bases are TGCAGTACCAGGGGGGTACGGGAAGTTTTAGTGAGCACAGATACGCAGTATTTT. Protein: CSTRGVREVLVSTDTQYF.